This TCR beta chain came from a study of blood T cells in healthy people across ages. About the study: The template switching approach captured approximately one barcoded beta molecule for every two T cells.

On this clonotype: The antigen is unknown.

Overall study results and limits: TCR beta diversity per million T cells fell roughly linearly with age. Researchers report that TCR beta diversity correlated strongly with naive T cell percentage.

CDR3 length: 18 residues. Trimming removed 6 bases from V and 0 bases from J; junction bases left unmatched: 13. Germline values: CDR1 SQVTM, CDR2 ANQGSEA. A second PCR of roughly 7 to 11 cycles used a sample-barcoded 5' primer and a J-beta primer mix. MiXCR was run by TCRdb on the 5' RACE reads, yielding one entry per CDR3 protein. The sample has approximately 800,000 distinct CDR3 sequences, 20% to 25% seen once. The same data also contributed to another study, on T cells of mothers and their children. That source reports: Compared with unrelated pairs, related mother-child pairs had slightly higher, non-significant overlap.

The TCR was taken from a boy aged 5-17 years in good health. The V call is TRBV29-1, the J call TRBJ2-4; 11 bases fit TRBD1. Specimen: blood. The CDR3 loop is CSVEHGTGGVVAKNIQYF. As DNA, the CDR3 is TGCAGCGTGGAACACGGGACAGGGGGGGTTGTAGCCAAAAACATTCAGTACTTC.